This T cell receptor beta chain was recovered during a study of T-cell reconstitution after alpha-beta-depleted transplantation in children. Study findings and constraints: It was newly produced T cells that mostly accounted for T-cell counts and diversity one year after transplant. Recipient T cells and thymic progenitors that survived gave rise to the high TCRbeta diversity observed at day 60 in some patients. Expanded graft clones, several hundred of them, were reportedly the source of alpha-beta T cells about two months after transplant.

Researchers prepared the TCRbeta library using unique molecular identifiers, the study reports. TCRdb reprocessed the PCR reads with MiXCR, giving one entry per CDR3 protein. Among 500,000 to 650,000 distinct CDR3 sequences listed, about an eighth were seen once. V was pared by 3 bases and J by 6 bases, with 12 bases between. The germline gives CDR1 SGHDT, CDR2 YYEEEE. The CDR3 extends over 13 amino acids. With respect to this clonotype: No antigen is known for it.

The receptor was derived from a female patient aged 2 to 10 who had a stem cell transplant for aplastic anemia, so the T cells may come from the graft donor. V and J are TRBV5-6 and TRBJ1-1; D is ambiguous. Sequenced material: PBMCs, mostly from graft donor cells, taken 180 days after TCRalphabeta/CD19-depleted stem cell transplant. Here the CDR3 DNA reads TGTGCCAGCAGCTGGTTTGGCCGCGCTGAAGCTTTCTTT. It is translated as CASSWFGRAEAFF.